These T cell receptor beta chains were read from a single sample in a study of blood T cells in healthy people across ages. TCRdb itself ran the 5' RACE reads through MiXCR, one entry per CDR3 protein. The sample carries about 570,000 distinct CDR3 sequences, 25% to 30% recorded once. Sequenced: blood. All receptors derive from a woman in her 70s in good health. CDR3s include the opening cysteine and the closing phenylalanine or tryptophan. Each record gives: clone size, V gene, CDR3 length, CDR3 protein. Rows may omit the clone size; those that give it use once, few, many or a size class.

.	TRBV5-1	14	CASREGTGNYGYTF
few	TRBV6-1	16	CASSDGVGARNYGYTF
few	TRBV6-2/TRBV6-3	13	CASTVQGGGGYTF
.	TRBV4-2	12	CASSQEEEKLFF
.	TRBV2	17	CASSDYGVILLQNIQYF
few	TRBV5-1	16	CASSLEGLAGSDTQYF
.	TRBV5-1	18	CASSLGRLAGGVHNEQFF
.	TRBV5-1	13	CASSLRLGDTQYF
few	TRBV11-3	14	CASSYTGGPETQYF
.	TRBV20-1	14	CSAREGAAGWTQYF
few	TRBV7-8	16	CASSLEQGAEGQPQHF
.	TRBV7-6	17	CASEPIPGQGNTGELFF
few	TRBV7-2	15	CASSKDRGGYETQYF
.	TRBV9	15	CASSVGFSPLGEQYF
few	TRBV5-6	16	CASSLAGGTGQETQYF
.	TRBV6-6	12	CASSYTRGMEFF